This T cell receptor beta chain originates from a study of blood T cell repertoires in COVID-19. Germline CDR1 SGDLS, CDR2 YYNGEE. CDR3 length: 14 amino acids. J gave up 6 bases and V 3 bases, and 4 bases lay outside the gene matches. Method: immunoSEQ multiplex PCR; TCRdb's copy keeps in-frame clones and lacks some. The sample holds a few hundred thousand clones, approximately 90% seen once. The specimen was PBMCs or T cells enriched from blood (not recorded which). The TCR originated in a woman in her 30s who had recovered from COVID-19. This chain uses TRBV9 with TRBJ1-5, with 9 bases identical to TRBD1. CDR3: CASSGTGVTQPQHF. CDR3 DNA: TGTGCCAGCAGCGGGACAGGGGTAACTCAGCCCCAGCATTTT. Based on the CDR3 plus reference TRBV9 and TRBJ1-5, the full variable domain is DSGVTQTPKHLITATGQRVTLRCSPRSGDLSVYWYQQSLDQGLQFLIQYYNGEERAKGNILERFSAQQFPDLHSELNLSSLELGDSALYFCASSGTGVTQPQHFGDGTRLSIL.